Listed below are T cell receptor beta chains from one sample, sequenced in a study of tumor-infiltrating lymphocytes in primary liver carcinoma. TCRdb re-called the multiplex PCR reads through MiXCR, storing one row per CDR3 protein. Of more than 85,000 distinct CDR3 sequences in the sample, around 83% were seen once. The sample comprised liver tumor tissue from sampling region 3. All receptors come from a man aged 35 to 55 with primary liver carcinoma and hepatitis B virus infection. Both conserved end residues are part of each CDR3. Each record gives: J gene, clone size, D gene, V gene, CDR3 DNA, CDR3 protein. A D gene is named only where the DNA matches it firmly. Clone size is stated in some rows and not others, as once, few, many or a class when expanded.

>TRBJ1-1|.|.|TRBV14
TGTGCCAGCAGCCAAGTAGATTTGAACACTGAAACTTTCTTT
CASSQVDLNTETFF
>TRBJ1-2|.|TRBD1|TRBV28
TGTGCCAGAAGTTTCGCCGGGACAGGGATTCTCTACTATGGATACACCTTC
CARSFAGTGILYYGYTF
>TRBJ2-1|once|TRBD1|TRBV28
TGTGCCAGTAGTTTCTCGGGACAGTGGAATGAGTGGGTCTTC
CASSFSGQWNEWVF
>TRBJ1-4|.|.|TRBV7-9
TGTGCCAGCAGCTTAGTGGGGACTCATGAAAAACTATTTTTT
CASSLVGTHEKLFF
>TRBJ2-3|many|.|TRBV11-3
TGTGCCAGCGGCTTAGATCTGGGGGTGGCTCAGCCCCAGTATTTT
CASGLDLGVAQPQYF
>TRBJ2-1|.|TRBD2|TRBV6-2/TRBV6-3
TGTGCCAGCAGTTCCCAGGCTAGCGGGAGTGTTGAGAGGGGTGAGCAGTTCTTC
CASSSQASGSVERGEQFF
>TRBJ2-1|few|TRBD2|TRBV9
TGTGCCAGCAGTGATACGACTAGCAAGCAGTTCTTC
CASSDTTSKQFF
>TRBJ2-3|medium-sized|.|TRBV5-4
TGTGCCAGCAGCTTGGGGGGCCCGAACAGGGATACGCAGTATTTT
CASSLGGPNRDTQYF
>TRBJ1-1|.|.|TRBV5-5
TGTGCCAGCAGCTTGTTCGGGATAGGGGATACTGAAGCTTTCTTT
CASSLFGIGDTEAFF
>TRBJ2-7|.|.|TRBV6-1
TGTGCCAGTTGTGAAAGACAGACCTACGAGCAGTACTTC
CASCERQTYEQYF
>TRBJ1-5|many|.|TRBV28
TGTGCCAGCAGCCCAGGGGTTTATAGCAATCAGCCCCAGCATTTT
CASSPGVYSNQPQHF
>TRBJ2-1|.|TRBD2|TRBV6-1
TGTGCCACCAATACCTTGACTAGCGGGAGAAGCCATGAGCAGTTCTTC
CATNTLTSGRSHEQFF
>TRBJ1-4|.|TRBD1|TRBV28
TGTGCCAGCAGTAGTATCGGGACAGGGGGCCTTAATGAAAAACTGCTTTTT
CASSSIGTGGLNEKLLF
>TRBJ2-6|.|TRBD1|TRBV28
TGTGCCACCGCCCCAGGGGGCGTCTCTGGGGCCGACGTCCTGACTTTT
CATAPGGVSGADVLTF
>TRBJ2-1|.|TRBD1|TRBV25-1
TGTGTCAGCAGGGATTCAGGGGGTTCCTACAATGAGCAGTTTTTC
CVSRDSGGSYNEQFF
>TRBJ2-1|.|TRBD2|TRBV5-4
TGTGCCAGCAACTTGGGGCCGGGGCTAGCGGGTTACAATGAGCAGTTCTTC
CASNLGPGLAGYNEQFF
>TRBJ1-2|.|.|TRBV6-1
TGTGCCTGCAGTATGGGAGAGTCATATGGCTACACCTTC
CACSMGESYGYTF
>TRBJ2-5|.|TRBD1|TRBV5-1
TGCGCCAGTAGCCAGACAGGGGGAGAACAAGAGACTCACTACTTC
CASSQTGGEQETHYF
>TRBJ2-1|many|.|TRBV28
TGTGCCAGCAGTCCCCCATCGGACAATGAGCAGTTCTTC
CASSPPSDNEQFF
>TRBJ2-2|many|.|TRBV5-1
TGCGCCAGCCGACTCTTGTCGGACACCGGGGAGCTGTTTTTT
CASRLLSDTGELFF
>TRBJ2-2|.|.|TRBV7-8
TGTGCCAGCAGCTTAGTACAGCAGGACACCGGGCAGCTGTTTTTT
CASSLVQQDTGQLFF
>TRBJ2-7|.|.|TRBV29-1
TGCAGCGCCGAACAGGGCACCGAGCAGTACTTC
CSAEQGTEQYF
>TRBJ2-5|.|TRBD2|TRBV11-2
TGTCCCAGCAGCTTGAGATTAGCGGGTGACTCGAGCGAGACCCAGTACTTC
CPSSLRLAGDSSETQYF
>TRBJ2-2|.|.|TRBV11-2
TGTGTCAGCAACACAGACTCGGACACAGGGGAGCTGTTTTTT
CVSNTDSDTGELFF
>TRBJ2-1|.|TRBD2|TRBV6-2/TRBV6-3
TGTGCCAGCAGAAGCGGGACTAGTGGTTACAATGAGCAGTTCTTC
CASRSGTSGYNEQFF
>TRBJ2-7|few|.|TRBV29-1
TGCAGTGCCATGACATCTGGGACCGGCACTCCCTACAAGCAGTATTTC
CSAMTSGTGTPYKQYF
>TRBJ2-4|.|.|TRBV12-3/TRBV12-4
TGTGTCAGCAGTTTGTGGGGTGGGGCGGACATAGCCAAAAACATTAAGTACTTC
CVSSLWGGADIAKNIKYF
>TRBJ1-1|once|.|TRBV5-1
TGCGCCAGCAGCTTGGAGTGGGACATGACTGACGCTTTCTTT
CASSLEWDMTDAFF
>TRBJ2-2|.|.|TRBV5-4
TGTGCCAGCAGTACATCTAGGAGCGCCTGGGAGCTGTTTTTT
CASSTSRSAWELFF
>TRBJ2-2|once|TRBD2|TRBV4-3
TGCGCCAGCAGCCAAGGTCCCGCGGGAGAGAACGGGAAGCTGTTTTTT
CASSQGPAGENGKLFF
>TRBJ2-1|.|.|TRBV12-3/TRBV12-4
TGTGCCAGCACCCGGAACAATGGGCAGTTCTTC
CASTRNNGQFF
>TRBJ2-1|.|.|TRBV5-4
TGTGCCATCAGCTCCAATAGTGGGGACCTCAATGAGCAGTTCTTC
CAISSNSGDLNEQFF
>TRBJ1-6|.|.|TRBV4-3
TGCGTCAGGAGCAGTGGGGGTTGGGCGAATTCACCCCTCCACTTT
CVRSSGGWANSPLHF
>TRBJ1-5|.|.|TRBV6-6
TGTGCCAGCAGTTTGAGCAGCGGCTATCAGCCCCAGCATTTT
CASSLSSGYQPQHF
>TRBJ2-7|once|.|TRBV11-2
TGTGCCAGCAGCTTTAACAGGAACTCCAGCGAGCAGTACTTC
CASSFNRNSSEQYF
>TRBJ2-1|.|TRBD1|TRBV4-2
TGTGCCAGCAGTCATGATTTCGGACAGGGAATTGAGCAGTTCTTC
CASSHDFGQGIEQFF
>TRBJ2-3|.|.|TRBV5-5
TGTGCCAGCAGCTTGGAGACGGGAACACATAGGCAGTATTTT
CASSLETGTHRQYF
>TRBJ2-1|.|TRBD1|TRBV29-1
TGCAGCGTTTTCCGGACAGGGGTGAAGGGAGAGCAGTTCTTC
CSVFRTGVKGEQFF
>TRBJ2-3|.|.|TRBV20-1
TGCAGTGCTAGAGATTTGCGGAGCGCAGATACGCACTATTTT
CSARDLRSADTHYF